A single sample is the source of the 22 T cell receptor beta chains below, sequenced in a study of T cells in women clearing cervical HPV infection. TCRdb's table, derived via immunoSEQ multiplex PCR, lists solely in-frame clones and lacks some. The listing records some 43,000 clones. Specimen: blood buffy coat. These receptors all stem from a woman aged 18 to 75 with a cervical HPV16 infection that either progressed to CIN3+ or cleared (not recorded which).

As concerns this clone: The sequence runs out 3 residues before the end of the CDR3; the remainder is reconstructed from the germline J gene. The chain recombines TRBV19 with TRBJ1-1; TRBD1 agrees at 7 bases. Germline V lookup: CDR1 LNHDA, CDR2 SQIVND (reference sequence). The CDR3 sequence is 14 residues long. J lost 7 bases, V lost 7 bases, and 12 bases had no gene match. CDR3 protein: CASTLDRVTGEAFF. The CDR3 DNA, read in part, is TGTGCCAGTACCCTCGACAGGGTAACGGGTGAA.

Comment on this clone: The observed sequence ends 3 residues before the CDR3 terminus, with the missing tail filled in from the germline J gene. The gene calls are TRBV2 and TRBJ1-1; 8 bases match TRBD1. CDR1 is SNHLY and CDR2 is FYNNEI in the germline V gene. The CDR3 has 16 residues. Germline trimming cut 2 bases from V and 0 bases from J; bases unmatched to any gene: 5. The CDR3 region is CASSETGGRMNTEAFF. The sequenced part of the CDR3 DNA is TGTGCCAGCAGTGAAACAGGGGGGAGAATGAACACTGAA.

About this clone: The observed sequence ends 3 residues before the CDR3 terminus, with the missing tail filled in from the germline J gene. V is TRBV7-9 and J is TRBJ1-6; D uncertain. The germline V and J ends were trimmed by 3 bases and 6 bases, with 6 bases remaining between them. The CDR3 sequence is 13 residues long. Germline assignment: CDR1 SEHNR and CDR2 FQNEAQ (reference sequence). The CDR3 protein is CASSFRVNSPLHF. Incomplete CDR3 DNA: TGTGCCAGCAGCTTCCGGGTTAATTCACCC.

As to this clone: The CDR3 end falls 3 residues outside the read, so it is completed with the germline J gene. V usage is TRBV6-1 and J usage is TRBJ2-7, with 7 bases that match TRBD2. CDR1 and CDR2 from the germline V gene are MNHNS and SASEGT. V lost 1 base and J lost 3; bases outside the gene matches: 3. The CDR3 covers 14 residues. The CDR3 sequence is CASSEGLAHYEQYF. The sequenced part of the CDR3 DNA is TGTGCCAGCAGTGAAGGACTAGCCCACTACGAG.

CDR3 DNA (partial): TGTGCCAGCAGCCAAAGAGGGGGCCGGGTTAACACTGAA. It codes for CASSQRGGRVNTE. Given in full, the CDR3 is CASSQRGGRVNTEAFF. The chain links TRBV14 to TRBJ1-1, with TRBD1 matching 7 bases. The CDR3 extends 3 residues past the end of the read, so its final part is completed from the germline J gene. J lost 2 bases, V lost 2 bases, and 8 bases had no gene match. Germline V CDR1 and CDR2: SGHDN, FVKESK. This CDR3 contains 16 residues.

As regards this clone: The CDR3 is cut off 3 residues early in the read; its end comes from the germline J gene. The chain is built from TRBV19 and TRBJ1-2; TRBD1 is a possible D gene (6 bases). V lost 4 bases and J lost 4, with 13 bases in between. The germline V gene encodes CDR1 LNHDA and CDR2 SQIVND (reference sequence). The CDR3 consists of 14 residues. The CDR3 sequence: CASSTSQGRYGYTF. CDR3 bases read: TGTGCCAGTAGTACCTCACAGGGTCGCTATGGC. Complete variable domain (other parts from reference TRBV19 and TRBJ1-2): DGGITQSPKYLFRKEGQNVTLSCEQNLNHDAMYWYRQDPGQGLRLIYYSQIVNDFQKGDIAEGYSVSREKKESFPLTVTSAQKNPTAFYLCASSTSQGRYGYTFGSGTRLTVV.

On this clone: The read terminates 3 residues before the CDR3 end, so the remaining end is supplied by the germline J gene. V is TRBV7-2 and J is TRBJ1-1, with 7 bases aligning to TRBD1. V was clipped by 5 bases and J by 1 base; unmatched bases: 4. Germline V CDR1 and CDR2: SGHTA, FQGNSA. The CDR3 length is 14 residues. The sequenced CDR3 bases are TGTGCCAGCAGCCCGGGACAGACGAACACTGAA. Its protein is CASSPGQTNTE. The full-length CDR3 reads as CASSPGQTNTEAFF.

CDR3 bases read: TGTGCCAGCAGTGAACTTGTGCAGAGAGAAAAG. Protein product: CASSELVQREK. The complete CDR3 protein is CASSELVQREKLFF. The rearrangement links TRBV6-1 to TRBJ2-2; D gene uncertain. The CDR3 end falls 3 residues outside the read, so it is completed with the germline J gene. This CDR3 is 14 amino acids long. Germline V gene sequence: CDR1 MNHNS, CDR2 SASEGT.

Turning to this clone: The read finishes 3 residues shy of the CDR3 end, and the germline J gene is used to complete it. The chain joins TRBV5-6 to TRBJ1-4; D unresolved. Trimming took off 4 bases at V and 0 bases at J, with 10 bases between the two ends. Looked up from germline, CDR1 is SGHDT and CDR2 is YYEEEE. This CDR3 comprises 15 residues. CDR3 amino acids: CASSRTGATNEKLFF. CDR3 DNA (partial): TGTGCCAGCAGCCGCACCGGTGCAACTAATGAAAAA.

Details on this clone: The DNA ends 3 residues before the CDR3 does, and the rest of the CDR3 is filled in from the germline J gene. The rearrangement links TRBV2 to TRBJ2-4, with a tentative D call TRBD1 (5 bases). Germline values: CDR1 SNHLY, CDR2 FYNNEI. This CDR3 is built from 11 residues. The CDR3: CASSEGGGQYF. CDR3 DNA, as far as it was read: TGTGCCAGCAGTGAAGGGGGCGGT.

CDR3 residues: CAIEQGARTLYSNQPQHF. The DNA read from the CDR3 is TGTGCCATAGAACAGGGGGCCCGTACCCTCTATAGCAATCAGCCC. The rearrangement joins TRBV10-3 to TRBJ1-5, with 9 bases aligning to TRBD1. Read sequence stops 3 residues before the CDR3 end, and the germline J gene provides the missing end. The CDR3 extends over 18 amino acids. Germline CDR1 ENHRY, CDR2 SYGVKD. Trimming at V came to 9 bases and at J to 0 bases, leaving 15 bases not matched to a gene.

Worth noting for this clone: From the germline J gene comes the end of the CDR3, since the read stops 3 residues before it. V gene TRBV19 combines with J gene TRBJ1-2, with a possible D match to TRBD1 (6 bases). Germline V lookup: CDR1 LNHDA, CDR2 SQIVND (reference sequence). The CDR3 runs 15 residues. The CDR3 sequence is CASSIPQGRTDTYTF. The DNA read from the CDR3 is TGTGCCAGTAGTATTCCGCAGGGTCGGACAGATACC.

Details on this clone: The read finishes 3 residues shy of the CDR3 end, and the germline J gene is used to complete it. V usage is TRBV2 and J usage is TRBJ2-2, with D uncertain. The ends were cut back, 2 bases at V and 2 bases at J, with 9 bases in the middle. The CDR3 runs to 15 residues. Germline values: CDR1 SNHLY, CDR2 FYNNEI. Partial CDR3 DNA: TGTGCCAGCAGTGAAAGACTCCCCAACACCGGGGAG. Translating gives CASSERLPNTGE. The full CDR3 protein is CASSERLPNTGELFF. The full variable domain, in which reference TRBV2 and TRBJ2-2 provide the parts outside the CDR3, is EPEVTQTPSHQVTQMGQEVILRCVPISNHLYFYWYRQILGQKVEFLVSFYNNEISEKSEIFDDQFSVERPDGSNFTLKIRSTKLEDSAMYFCASSERLPNTGELFFGEGSRLTVL.

The chain's CDR3 is CASRRQGDTEAFF. CDR3 DNA, as far as it was read: TGCGCCAGCAGGAGACAGGGGGACACTGAA. This rearrangement joins TRBV5-1 to TRBJ1-1, with 9 bases matching TRBD1. The CDR3 end is not reached by the read, which stops 3 residues before it; the germline J gene fills it in. This CDR3 region has 13 residues. The germline V gene has CDR1 SGHRS and CDR2 YFSETQ. J was trimmed by 3 bases and V by 5 bases; bases with no gene match: 2.

On this clone itself: Read coverage stops 3 residues before the CDR3 terminus; the germline J gene supplies the remainder. The chain joins TRBV29-1 to TRBJ2-6; 7 bases align to TRBD1. This CDR3 region has 14 residues. The germline V gene has CDR1 SQVTM and CDR2 ANQGSEA. Germline trimming cut 6 bases from V and 4 bases from J; bases unmatched to any gene: 6. The CDR3 region is CSVRQGTGANVLTF. The DNA read from the CDR3 is TGCAGCGTGCGACAGGGAACAGGGGCCAACGTC.

As regards this clone: From the germline J gene comes the end of the CDR3, since the read stops 3 residues before it. The chain recombines TRBV20-1 with TRBJ1-5; D gene unclear. V lost 3 bases to trimming and J lost 2 bases, with 14 bases between them. The germline V gene encodes CDR1 DFQATT and CDR2 SNEGSKA (reference sequence). This CDR3 contains 15 residues. This chain's CDR3 is CSASSPGRGNQPQHF. CDR3 DNA, as far as it was read: TGCAGTGCTAGTTCGCCAGGTAGAGGCAATCAGCCC.

Note on this clone: Sequencing ends 3 residues short of the CDR3 end; the germline J gene provides the rest. The chain uses TRBV28 and TRBJ2-7; D is undetermined. CDR1 is MDHEN, CDR2 SYDVKM, per germline. Trimming removed 6 bases from V and 4 bases from J, with 10 bases in between. The CDR3 runs 12 residues. The covered CDR3 bases are TGTGCCAGCAGGGCTAACAGTTACGAG. Protein: CASRANSYE. The whole CDR3 region reads CASRANSYEQYF. Drawing the rest from reference TRBV28 and TRBJ2-7, the complete variable domain is DVKVTQSSRYLVKRTGEKVFLECVQDMDHENMFWYRQDPGLGLRLIYFSYDVKMKEKGDIPEGYSVSREKKERFSLILESASTNQTSMYLCASRANSYEQYFGPGTRLTVT.

Incomplete CDR3 DNA: TGTGCTAGTGGTTTGGTAAGGGCCTCAACTAGACAA. It translates to CASGLVRASTRQ. In full, the CDR3 reads CASGLVRASTRQAFF. The V and J genes are TRBV12-5 and TRBJ1-1, with D hard to call. The read finishes 3 residues shy of the CDR3 end, and the germline J gene is used to complete it. The germline gives CDR1 LGHNT, CDR2 FRNRAP. This CDR3 comprises 15 residues.

A remark on this clone: Sequencing ends 3 residues short of the CDR3 end; the germline J gene provides the rest. The chain couples TRBV6-1 to TRBJ1-4; 7 positions match TRBD1. The CDR3 length is 15 residues. Germline CDR1 and CDR2: MNHNS and SASEGT. The covered CDR3 bases are TGTGCCAGCAGTGTTGACAGGGAATATAATTCACCA. It specifies CASSVDREYNSP. The entire CDR3 reads CASSVDREYNSPLFF.

As concerns this clone: The read ends 3 residues before the CDR3 terminus; that terminus is restored from the germline J gene. V is TRBV10-3 and J is TRBJ2-7; a weak D match, TRBD1 (6 bases). Per the germline V gene, CDR1 is ENHRY and CDR2 is SYGVKD. V lost 8 bases, J lost 1 base, and 15 bases lay in between. The length of the CDR3 is 14 residues. The sequenced CDR3 bases are TGTGCCATCCAGAGGGGTGGACAGTCCTACGAG. It encodes CAIQRGGQSYE. The entire CDR3 reads CAIQRGGQSYEQYF.

Concerning this clone: The read ends 3 residues before the CDR3 terminus; that terminus is restored from the germline J gene. The genes are TRBV7-2 and TRBJ2-5, with 7 bases fitting TRBD1. With 4 bases clipped from V and 5 bases from J, the junction kept 7 bases outside the gene matches. This CDR3 has 14 residues. CDR1 is SGHTA, CDR2 FQGNSA, per germline. CDR3 sequence reads: CASSSTGVRETQYF. The sequenced part of the CDR3 DNA is TGTGCCAGCAGCTCAACAGGGGTTCGCGAGACC.

As for this clone: Read data end 3 residues before the CDR3 end; the end is taken from the germline J gene. The gene calls are TRBV5-5 and TRBJ2-5, with D possibly TRBD2 on 5 matching bases. This CDR3 comprises 13 residues. V gave up 3 bases and J gave up 7 bases, with 13 bases separating them. The germline V gene has CDR1 SGHKS and CDR2 YYEKEE (reference sequence). This CDR3 is CASSSRGEGTQYF. The part of the CDR3 DNA that was read is TGTGCCAGCAGCTCCCGGGGAGAGGGGACC.